This T cell receptor beta chain was captured in a study of blood T cell repertoires in COVID-19. Those who participated ranged in age from about 18 to 89 years and resided in around 22 US areas. Original processing notes: Researchers report that nucleated cell counts were estimated from reference gene primer amplification. Using immunoSEQ multiplex PCR, the repertoire was profiled, and TCRdb retains in-frame clones only, with some absent. The V and J calls and clone size come from that table; D and trimming were worked out from the DNA. The table shows 100,000 to 150,000 clones, with 86% occurring only once. This CDR3 has 17 residues. Germline values: CDR1 SNHLY, CDR2 FYNNEI. The V gene end was trimmed by 9 bases and the J gene end by 2 bases; junction bases not matched to a gene: 12.

The rearrangement joins TRBV2 to TRBJ2-6; 8 nucleotides agree with TRBD1. The sequence derives from a woman aged 50 to 60 who had recovered from COVID-19. Sequenced material: PBMCs or T cells enriched from blood (not recorded which). The CDR3 region is CASMTRTGWPGANVLTF. The DNA for the CDR3 is TGTGCCAGTATGACTAGGACAGGGTGGCCTGGGGCCAACGTCCTGACTTTC. The full variable domain, completed using reference TRBV2 and TRBJ2-6, is EPEVTQTPSHQVTQMGQEVILRCVPISNHLYFYWYRQILGQKVEFLVSFYNNEISEKSEIFDDQFSVERPDGSNFTLKIRSTKLEDSAMYFCASMTRTGWPGANVLTFGAGSRLTVL.